These 7 T cell receptor beta chains came from one sample sequenced in a study of CD8+CD57+ T cells in acquired aplastic anemia. The study profiled TCR beta VDJ and CDR3 using genomic DNA as template. TCRdb re-called the reads with MiXCR, one entry per CDR3 protein. This sample has about 68,000 distinct CDR3 sequences, with approximately 50% found just once. The sequenced sample consisted of sorted CD4+, CD8+, or CD8+CD57+ T cells (not recorded which) from PBMCs. These receptors came from a human donor in good health, serving as a control.

This chain joins TRBV20-1 and TRBJ2-1; 8 bases line up with TRBD2. CDR1 is DFQATT and CDR2 is SNEGSKA in the germline V gene (reference sequence). J gave up 2 bases and V 5 bases, and 8 bases lay outside the gene matches. The CDR3 covers 15 residues. In DNA, the CDR3 is TGCAGTGCTGGAAAAGCGGGAGTGACCTACAATGAGCAGTTCTTC. Translation: CSAGKAGVTYNEQFF.

The rearrangement uses TRBV12-3 or TRBV12-4 and TRBJ1-1; tentative D call: TRBD1 (5 bases). The V end lost 4 bases, the J end lost 0 bases, and 6 bases lay between the germline ends. The CDR3 extends over 13 amino acids. CDR3 sequence reads: CASSSRVNTEAFF. The CDR3 region has the DNA TGTGCCAGCAGTTCCAGGGTGAACACTGAAGCTTTCTTT.

This clonotype has more than one count but fewer than ten. The J gene is TRBJ2-7, the V gene TRBV2; the match to TRBD1 covers 7 bases. This CDR3 is built from 14 residues. The junction had 3 bases not matched to a gene; V was cut back by 3 bases and J by 1 base. Germline V gene data show CDR1 as SNHLY and CDR2 as FYNNEI. The CDR3 DNA follows: TGTGCCAGCAGTGACCGGGACAGTTCCTACGAGCAGTACTTC. Translated, it gives CASSDRDSSYEQYF. The whole variable domain, remainder taken from reference TRBV2 and TRBJ2-7, is EPEVTQTPSHQVTQMGQEVILRCVPISNHLYFYWYRQILGQKVEFLVSFYNNEISEKSEIFDDQFSVERPDGSNFTLKIRSTKLEDSAMYFCASSDRDSSYEQYFGPGTRLTVT.

As for this clonotype: At one boundary the junction diverges from the germline segment, which might be a read error. The chain links TRBV11-3 to TRBJ2-7; D is undetermined. The CDR3 totals 15 residues. Per germline, CDR1 SGHNT and CDR2 YENEEA. The CDR3 is CASSLDATPINEQHF. The CDR3, as DNA: TGTGCCAGCAGCTTAGATGCTACGCCGATAAATGAGCAGCACTTC. The full variable domain, its missing parts supplied by reference TRBV11-3 and TRBJ2-7, is EAGVVQSPRYKIIEKKQPVAFWCNPISGHNTLYWYLQNLGQGPELLIRYENEEAVDDSQLPKDRFSAERLKGVDSTLKIQPAELGDSAVYLCASSLDATPINEQHFGPGTRLTVT.

This chain connects TRBV19 to TRBJ2-5, with 7 bases that match TRBD2. Trimming at V came to 3 bases and at J to 2 bases, leaving 0 bases not matched to a gene. Germline V CDR1 and CDR2: LNHDA, SQIVND (reference sequence). This CDR3 contains 13 residues. CDR3 amino acids: CASSMGGQETQYF. The CDR3 coding sequence is TGTGCCAGTAGTATGGGGGGGCAAGAGACCCAGTACTTC.

This clonotype was seen only a few times. V gene TRBV7-2 combines with J gene TRBJ1-1; D remains unclear. The germline CDR1 and CDR2 sequences are SGHTA and FQGNSA. With 1 base removed from V and 0 bases from J, the gap between germline ends came to 3 bases. The CDR3 totals 13 residues. The CDR3 DNA reads as TGTGCCAGCAGCTTAGAGGTGAACACTGAAGCTTTCTTT. Its protein product is CASSLEVNTEAFF.

This clonotype was seen a few times. The rearrangement links TRBV2 to TRBJ1-5; 11 bases agree with TRBD1. V gave up 5 bases and J gave up 6 bases; unmatched junction bases: 6. Germline V CDR1 and CDR2: SNHLY, FYNNEI. CDR3 size: 15 residues. CDR3 nucleotides: TGTGCCAGCAGTAGCGGACAGGGGGCGCGTCAGCCCCAGCATTTT. Protein: CASSSGQGARQPQHF.